The present TCR beta chain was sequenced within a study of cytomegalovirus exposure and HLA in healthy donors. This PCR relied on a set of 60 Vbeta primers and 13 Jbeta primers. Clones were read by immunoSEQ multiplex PCR, and TCRdb kept only the in-frame ones, dropping some. The data contain 85,000 to 100,000 clones, around 80% of them seen just once; the ten biggest clones take up around 0.76%. This clone was found once. CDR3 length: 14 amino acids. The V and J ends lost 4 bases and 6 bases, in that order; junction bases with no gene match: 8. Germline loops: CDR1 LGHNT, CDR2 FRNRAP. The specimen sequenced was PBMCs. This clonotype was obtained from a woman in her sixties in good health and CMV-seronegative. This chain links TRBV12-5 with TRBJ2-7; the match to TRBD1 covers 8 bases. The CDR3 DNA sequence: TGTGCTAGTGGTTGGGGGACAGGTCCCTCCGAGCAGTACTTC. Residues: CASGWGTGPSEQYF.